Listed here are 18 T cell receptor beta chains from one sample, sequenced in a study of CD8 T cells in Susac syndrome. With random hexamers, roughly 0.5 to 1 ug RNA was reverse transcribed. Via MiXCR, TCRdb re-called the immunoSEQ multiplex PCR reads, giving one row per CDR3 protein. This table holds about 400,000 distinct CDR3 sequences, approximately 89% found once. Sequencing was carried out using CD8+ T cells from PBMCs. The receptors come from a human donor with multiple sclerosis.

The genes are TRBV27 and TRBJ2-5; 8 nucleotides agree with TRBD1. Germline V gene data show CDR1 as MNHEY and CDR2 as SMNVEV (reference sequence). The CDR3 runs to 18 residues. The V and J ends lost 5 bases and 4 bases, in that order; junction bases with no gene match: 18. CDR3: CASSPLRSQTGVRETQYF. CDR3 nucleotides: TGTGCCAGCAGTCCCCTGAGGTCCCAGACAGGGGTTCGAGAGACCCAGTACTTC.

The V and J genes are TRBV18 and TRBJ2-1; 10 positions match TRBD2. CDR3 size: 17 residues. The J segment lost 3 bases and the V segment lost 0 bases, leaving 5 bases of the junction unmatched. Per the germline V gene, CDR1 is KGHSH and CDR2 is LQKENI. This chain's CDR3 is CASSPPRTSGLYNEQFF. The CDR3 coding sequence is TGTGCCAGCTCACCACCGAGGACTAGCGGCCTCTACAATGAGCAGTTCTTC. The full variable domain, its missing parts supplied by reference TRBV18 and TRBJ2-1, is NAGVMQNPRHLVRRRGQEARLRCSPMKGHSHVYWYRQLPEEGLKFMVYLQKENIIDESGMPKERFSAEFPKEGPSILRIQQVVRGDSAAYFCASSPPRTSGLYNEQFFGPGTRLTVL.

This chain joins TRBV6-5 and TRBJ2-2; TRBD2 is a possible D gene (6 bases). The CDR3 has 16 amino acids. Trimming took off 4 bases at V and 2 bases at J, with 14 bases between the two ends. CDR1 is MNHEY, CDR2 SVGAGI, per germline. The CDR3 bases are TGTGCCAGCAGTTTAGGGGTGACTAGAAACACCGGGGAGCTGTTTTTT. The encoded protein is CASSLGVTRNTGELFF.

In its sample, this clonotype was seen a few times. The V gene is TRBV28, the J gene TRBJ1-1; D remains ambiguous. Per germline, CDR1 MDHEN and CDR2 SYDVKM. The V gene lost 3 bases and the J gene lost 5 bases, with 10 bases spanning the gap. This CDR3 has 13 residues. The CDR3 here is CASSLALGTEAFF. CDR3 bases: TGTGCCAGCAGTTTGGCCTTGGGAACTGAAGCTTTCTTT.

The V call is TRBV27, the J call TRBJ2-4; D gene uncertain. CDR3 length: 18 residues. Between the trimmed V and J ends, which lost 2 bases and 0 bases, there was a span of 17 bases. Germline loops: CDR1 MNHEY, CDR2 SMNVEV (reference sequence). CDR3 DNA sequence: TGTGCCAGCAGTTTAAACACGGAAGACCCTATAGCCAAAAACATTCAGTACTTC. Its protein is CASSLNTEDPIAKNIQYF.

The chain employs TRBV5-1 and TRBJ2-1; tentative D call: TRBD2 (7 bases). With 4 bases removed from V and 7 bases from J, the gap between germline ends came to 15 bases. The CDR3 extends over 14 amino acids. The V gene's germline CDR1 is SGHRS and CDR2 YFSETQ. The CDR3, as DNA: TGCGCCAGCAGCCGCCCGGGGAGGGGGAATGAGCAGTTCTTC. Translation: CASSRPGRGNEQFF.

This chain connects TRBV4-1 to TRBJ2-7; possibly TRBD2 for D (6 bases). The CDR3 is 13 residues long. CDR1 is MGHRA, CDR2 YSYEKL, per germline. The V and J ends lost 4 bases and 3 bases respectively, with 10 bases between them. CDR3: CASSRPGSYEQYF. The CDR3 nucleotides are TGCGCCAGCAGCCGACCCGGGAGCTACGAGCAGTACTTC.

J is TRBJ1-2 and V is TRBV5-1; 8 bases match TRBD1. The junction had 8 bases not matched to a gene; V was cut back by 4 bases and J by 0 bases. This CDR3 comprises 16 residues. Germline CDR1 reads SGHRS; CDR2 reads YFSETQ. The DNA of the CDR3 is TGCGCCAGCAGCCTCTATACAGGGGGAGCTAACTATGGCTACACCTTC. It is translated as CASSLYTGGANYGYTF.

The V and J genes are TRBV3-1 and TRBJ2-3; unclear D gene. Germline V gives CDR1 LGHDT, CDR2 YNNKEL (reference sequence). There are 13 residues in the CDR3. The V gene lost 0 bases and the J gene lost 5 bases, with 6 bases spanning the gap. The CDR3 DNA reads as TGTGCCAGCAGCCAAGATAGTGGAGATACGCAGTATTTT. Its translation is CASSQDSGDTQYF.

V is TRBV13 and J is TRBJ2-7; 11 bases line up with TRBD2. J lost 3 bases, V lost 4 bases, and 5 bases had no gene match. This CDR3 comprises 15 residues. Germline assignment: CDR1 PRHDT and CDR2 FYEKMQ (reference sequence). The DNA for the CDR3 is TGTGCCAGCAGCTCCTTAGCGGGGGGGATCTACGAGCAGTACTTC. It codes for CASSSLAGGIYEQYF.

The CDR3 DNA reads as TGCAGCGACGGACTAGCGGGAGTCTCTAGCACAGATACGCAGTATTTT. It translates to CSDGLAGVSSTDTQYF. The gene calls are TRBV29-1 and TRBJ2-3, with 13 bases that match TRBD2. The CDR3 totals 16 residues. The junction had 7 bases not matched to a gene; V was cut back by 7 bases and J by 0 bases. Germline loops: CDR1 SQVTM, CDR2 ANQGSEA.

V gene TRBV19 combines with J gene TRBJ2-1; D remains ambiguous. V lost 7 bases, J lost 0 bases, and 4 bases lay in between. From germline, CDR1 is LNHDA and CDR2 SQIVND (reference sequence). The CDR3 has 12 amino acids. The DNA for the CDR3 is TGTGCCAGTACCAGCTCCTACAATGAGCAGTTCTTC. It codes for CASTSSYNEQFF.

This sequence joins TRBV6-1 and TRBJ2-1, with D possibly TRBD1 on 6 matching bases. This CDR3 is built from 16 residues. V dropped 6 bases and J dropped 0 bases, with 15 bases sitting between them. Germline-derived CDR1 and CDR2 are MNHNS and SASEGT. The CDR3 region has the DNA TGTGCCAGCAGCCCTTCGCAGGGGCTCTCCTACAATGAGCAGTTCTTC. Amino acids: CASSPSQGLSYNEQFF.

CDR3 bases: TGTGCCAGCAGTTTTGTAGGGGGCGCGTTCTACGAGCAGTACTTC. This gives the protein CASSFVGGAFYEQYF. The genes are TRBV12-3 or TRBV12-4 and TRBJ2-7; TRBD1 aligns across 7 bases. This CDR3 comprises 15 residues. With 3 bases clipped from V and 3 bases from J, the junction kept 8 bases outside the gene matches.

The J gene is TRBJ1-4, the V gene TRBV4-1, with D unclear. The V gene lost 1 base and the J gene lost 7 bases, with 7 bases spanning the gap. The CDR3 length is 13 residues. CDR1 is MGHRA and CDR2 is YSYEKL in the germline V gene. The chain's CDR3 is CASSQVEVEKLFF. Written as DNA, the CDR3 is TGCGCCAGCAGCCAAGTCGAGGTTGAAAAACTGTTTTTT.

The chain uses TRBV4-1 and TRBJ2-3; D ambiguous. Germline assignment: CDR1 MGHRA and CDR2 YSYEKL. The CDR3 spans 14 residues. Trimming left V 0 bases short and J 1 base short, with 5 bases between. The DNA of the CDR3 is TGCGCCAGCAGCCAAGAGGCCGGCACAGATACGCAGTATTTT. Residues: CASSQEAGTDTQYF.

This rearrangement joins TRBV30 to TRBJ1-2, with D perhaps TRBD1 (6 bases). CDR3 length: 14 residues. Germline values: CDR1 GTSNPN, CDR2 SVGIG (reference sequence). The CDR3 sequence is CAGTADSPNYGYTF. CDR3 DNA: TGTGCAGGGACCGCGGACAGCCCTAACTATGGCTACACCTTC.

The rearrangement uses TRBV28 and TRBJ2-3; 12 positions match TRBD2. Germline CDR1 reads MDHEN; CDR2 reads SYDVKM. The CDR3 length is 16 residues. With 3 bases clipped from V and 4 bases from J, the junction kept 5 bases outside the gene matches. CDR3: CASSFPSGGASDTQYF. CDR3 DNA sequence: TGTGCCAGCAGTTTTCCTAGCGGGGGGGCATCAGATACGCAGTATTTT.